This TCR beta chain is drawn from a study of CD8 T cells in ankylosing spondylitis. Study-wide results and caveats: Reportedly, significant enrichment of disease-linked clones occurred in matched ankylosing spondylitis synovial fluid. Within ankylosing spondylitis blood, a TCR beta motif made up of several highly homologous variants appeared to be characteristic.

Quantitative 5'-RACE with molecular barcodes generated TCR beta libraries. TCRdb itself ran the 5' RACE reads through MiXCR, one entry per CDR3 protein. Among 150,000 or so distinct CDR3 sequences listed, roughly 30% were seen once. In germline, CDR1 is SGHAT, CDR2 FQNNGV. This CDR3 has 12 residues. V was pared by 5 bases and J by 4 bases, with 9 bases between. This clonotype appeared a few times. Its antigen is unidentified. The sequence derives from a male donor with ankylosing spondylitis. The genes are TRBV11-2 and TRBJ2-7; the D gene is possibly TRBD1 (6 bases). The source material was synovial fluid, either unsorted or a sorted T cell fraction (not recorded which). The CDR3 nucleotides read TGTGCCAGCAGCAGGACAGAGTACGAGCAGTACTTC. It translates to CASSRTEYEQYF.